These 2 T cell receptor beta chains were all obtained from the same sample, sequenced in a study of early T cells in non-severe SARS-CoV-2 infection. TCRdb called the 5' RACE reads again in MiXCR, with one record for every CDR3 protein. Of about 30,000 distinct CDR3 sequences listed, 3% to 5% are singletons. Sequencing was performed on whole blood. The receptors were sampled from an adult who was a healthcare worker with PCR-confirmed SARS-CoV-2 infection or an uninfected control (not recorded which).

In its sample, this clonotype was seen a few times. V gene TRBV29-1 combines with J gene TRBJ1-2; weak D call: TRBD1 (6 bases). This CDR3 region has 13 residues. V was pared by 5 bases and J by 2 bases, with 12 bases between. Germline CDR1 and CDR2: SQVTM and ANQGSEA. Written as DNA, the CDR3 is TGCAGCGTTATGGCAGGGGTGAACTATGGCTACACCTTC. This encodes CSVMAGVNYGYTF.

The table lists this clonotype with many counts. This sequence joins TRBV9 and TRBJ1-1; 9 bases agree with TRBD1. Germline values: CDR1 SGDLS, CDR2 YYNGEE. The CDR3 totals 15 residues. V shed 2 bases and J 4 bases; nucleotides not matched to a gene: 6. CDR3 region: CASSVIQGAVTEAFF. CDR3 nucleotides: TGTGCCAGCAGCGTTATACAGGGGGCCGTCACTGAAGCTTTCTTT. Combining the CDR3 with reference TRBV9 and TRBJ1-1 gives the whole variable domain DSGVTQTPKHLITATGQRVTLRCSPRSGDLSVYWYQQSLDQGLQFLIQYYNGEERAKGNILERFSAQQFPDLHSELNLSSLELGDSALYFCASSVIQGAVTEAFFGQGTRLTVV.